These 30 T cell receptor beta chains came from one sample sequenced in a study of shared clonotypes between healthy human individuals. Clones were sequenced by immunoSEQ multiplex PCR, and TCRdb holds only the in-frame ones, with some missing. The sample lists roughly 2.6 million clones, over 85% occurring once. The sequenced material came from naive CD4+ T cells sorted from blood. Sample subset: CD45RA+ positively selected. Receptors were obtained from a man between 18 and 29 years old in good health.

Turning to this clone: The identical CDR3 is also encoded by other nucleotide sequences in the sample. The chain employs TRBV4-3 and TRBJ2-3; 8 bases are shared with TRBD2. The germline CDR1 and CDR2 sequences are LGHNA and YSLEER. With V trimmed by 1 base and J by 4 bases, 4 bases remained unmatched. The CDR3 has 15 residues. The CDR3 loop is CASSQGLAGADTQYF. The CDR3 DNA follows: TGCGCCAGCAGCCAAGGGCTAGCGGGCGCAGATACGCAGTATTTT.

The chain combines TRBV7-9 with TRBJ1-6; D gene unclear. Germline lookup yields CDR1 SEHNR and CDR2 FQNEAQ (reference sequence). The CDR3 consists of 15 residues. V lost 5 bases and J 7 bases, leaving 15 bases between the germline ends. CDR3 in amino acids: CASSGAEQKNSPLHF. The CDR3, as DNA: TGTGCCAGCAGCGGCGCCGAACAGAAAAATTCACCCCTCCACTTT.

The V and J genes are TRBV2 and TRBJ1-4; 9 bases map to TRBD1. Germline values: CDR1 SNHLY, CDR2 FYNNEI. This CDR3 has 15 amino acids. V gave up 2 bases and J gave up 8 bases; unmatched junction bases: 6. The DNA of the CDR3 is TGTGCCAGCAGTGAACGGGGACAGGGAACCGAAAAACTGTTTTTT. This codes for CASSERGQGTEKLFF.

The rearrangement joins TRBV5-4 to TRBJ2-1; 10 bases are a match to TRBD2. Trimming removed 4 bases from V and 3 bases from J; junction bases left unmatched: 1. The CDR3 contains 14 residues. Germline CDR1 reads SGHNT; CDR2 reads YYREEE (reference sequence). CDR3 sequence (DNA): TGTGCCAGCAGCCAGCGGGGGGGCTACAATGAGCAGTTCTTC. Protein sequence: CASSQRGGYNEQFF.

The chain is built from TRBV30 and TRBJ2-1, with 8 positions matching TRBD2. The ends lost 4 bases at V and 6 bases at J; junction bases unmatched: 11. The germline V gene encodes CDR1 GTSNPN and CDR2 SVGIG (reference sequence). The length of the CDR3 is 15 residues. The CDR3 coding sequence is TGTGCCTGGACCAAGCTGGGACTAGGGTCCAATGAGCAGTTCTTC. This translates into CAWTKLGLGSNEQFF.

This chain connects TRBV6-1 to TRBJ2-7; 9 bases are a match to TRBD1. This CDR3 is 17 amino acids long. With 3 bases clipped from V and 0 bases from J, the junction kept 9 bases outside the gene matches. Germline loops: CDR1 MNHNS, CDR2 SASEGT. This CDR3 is CASSDDRGVKSSYEQYF. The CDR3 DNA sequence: TGTGCCAGCAGTGATGACAGGGGGGTAAAGAGCTCCTACGAGCAGTACTTC.

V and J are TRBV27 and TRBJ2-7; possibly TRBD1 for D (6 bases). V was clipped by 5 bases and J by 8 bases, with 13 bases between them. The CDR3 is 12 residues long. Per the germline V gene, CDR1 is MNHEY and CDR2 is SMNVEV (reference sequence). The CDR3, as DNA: TGTGCCAGCAGTCAAACAGGGTATAAGCAGTACTTC. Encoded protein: CASSQTGYKQYF.

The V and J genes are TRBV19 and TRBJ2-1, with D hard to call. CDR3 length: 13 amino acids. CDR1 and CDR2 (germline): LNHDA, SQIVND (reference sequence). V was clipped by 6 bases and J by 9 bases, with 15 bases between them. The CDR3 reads CASRQASRPEQFF. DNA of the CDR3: TGTGCCAGTAGACAAGCAAGTCGTCCTGAGCAGTTCTTC.

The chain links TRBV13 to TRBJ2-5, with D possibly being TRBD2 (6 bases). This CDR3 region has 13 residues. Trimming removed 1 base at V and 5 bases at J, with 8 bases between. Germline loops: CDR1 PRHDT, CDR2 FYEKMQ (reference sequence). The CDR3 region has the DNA TGTGCCAGCAGCTTAGAAGGGAGGGAGACCCAGTACTTC. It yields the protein CASSLEGRETQYF.

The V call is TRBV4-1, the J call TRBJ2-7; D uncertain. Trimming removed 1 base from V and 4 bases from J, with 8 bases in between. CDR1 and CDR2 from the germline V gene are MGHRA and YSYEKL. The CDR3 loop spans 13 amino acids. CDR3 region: CASSQGYLYEQYF. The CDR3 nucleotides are TGCGCCAGCAGCCAAGGCTATTTGTACGAGCAGTACTTC.

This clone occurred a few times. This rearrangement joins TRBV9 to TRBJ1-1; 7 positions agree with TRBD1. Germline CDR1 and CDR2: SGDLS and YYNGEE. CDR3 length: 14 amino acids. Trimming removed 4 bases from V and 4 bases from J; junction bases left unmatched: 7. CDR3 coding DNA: TGTGCCAGCAGCATCCGACAGGGTGGCACTGAAGCTTTCTTT. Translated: CASSIRQGGTEAFF.

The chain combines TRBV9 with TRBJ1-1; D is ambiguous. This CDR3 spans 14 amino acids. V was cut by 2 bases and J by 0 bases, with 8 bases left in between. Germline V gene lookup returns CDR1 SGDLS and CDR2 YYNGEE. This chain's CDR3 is CASSVSVMNTEAFF. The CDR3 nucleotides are TGTGCCAGCAGCGTGTCCGTCATGAACACTGAAGCTTTCTTT.

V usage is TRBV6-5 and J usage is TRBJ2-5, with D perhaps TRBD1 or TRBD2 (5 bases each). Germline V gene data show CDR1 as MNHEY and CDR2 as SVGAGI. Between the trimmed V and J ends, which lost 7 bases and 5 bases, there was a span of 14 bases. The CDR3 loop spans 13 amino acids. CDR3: CASKRQGRETQYF. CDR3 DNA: TGTGCCAGCAAAAGGCAGGGACGTGAGACCCAGTACTTC.

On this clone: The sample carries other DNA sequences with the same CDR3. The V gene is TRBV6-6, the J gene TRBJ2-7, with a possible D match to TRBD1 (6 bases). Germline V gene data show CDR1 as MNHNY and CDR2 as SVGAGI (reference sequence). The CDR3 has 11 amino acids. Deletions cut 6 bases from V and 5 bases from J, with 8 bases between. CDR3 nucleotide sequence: TGTGCCAGCAGCCAGGGGAACGAGCAGTACTTC. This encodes CASSQGNEQYF.

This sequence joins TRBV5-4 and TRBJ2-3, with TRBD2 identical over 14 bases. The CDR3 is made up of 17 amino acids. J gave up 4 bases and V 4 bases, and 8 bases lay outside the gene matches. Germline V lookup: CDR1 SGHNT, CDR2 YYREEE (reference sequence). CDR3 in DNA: TGTGCCAGCAGCCTGAGACTAGCGGGGGGGTTGGCAGATACGCAGTATTTT. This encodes CASSLRLAGGLADTQYF.

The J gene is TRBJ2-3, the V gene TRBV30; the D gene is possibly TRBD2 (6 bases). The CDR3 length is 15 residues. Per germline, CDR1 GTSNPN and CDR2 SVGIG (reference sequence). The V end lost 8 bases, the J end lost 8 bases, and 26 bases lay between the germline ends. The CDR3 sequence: CAGGGVAGKGGTQYF. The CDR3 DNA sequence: TGTGCCGGTGGCGGGGTCGCGGGAAAGGGTGGTACGCAGTATTTT.

The CDR3 coding sequence is TGTGCCACTACAAGGGGGCACGAGCAGTACTTC. This translates into CATTRGHEQYF. The V call is TRBV6-8, the J call TRBJ2-7, with 7 bases that match TRBD1. Trimming removed 10 bases from V and 5 bases from J; junction bases left unmatched: 5. This CDR3 has 11 residues. CDR1 is MNHGY, CDR2 SAAAGT, per germline.

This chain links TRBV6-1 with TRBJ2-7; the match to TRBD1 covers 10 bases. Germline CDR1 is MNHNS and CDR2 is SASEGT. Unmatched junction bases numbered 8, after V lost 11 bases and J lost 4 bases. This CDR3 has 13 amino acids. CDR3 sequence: CAVPGQGSYEQYF. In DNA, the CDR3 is TGTGCCGTACCGGGACAGGGGTCTTACGAGCAGTACTTC.

CDR3 sequence reads: CASSFNEGNQPQHF. The CDR3 DNA reads TGTGCCAGCAGCTTCAATGAGGGGAATCAGCCCCAGCATTTT. The chain uses TRBV7-9 and TRBJ1-5; a weak D match, TRBD1 (5 bases). CDR3 length: 14 amino acids. Germline assignment: CDR1 SEHNR and CDR2 FQNEAQ (reference sequence). Between the trimmed V and J ends, which lost 3 bases and 4 bases, there was a span of 10 bases.

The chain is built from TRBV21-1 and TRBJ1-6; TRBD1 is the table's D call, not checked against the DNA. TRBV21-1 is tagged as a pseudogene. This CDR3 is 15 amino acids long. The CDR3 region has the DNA TGTGCCAGCAGCGACAGGGTGTCCTATAATTCACCCCTCCACTTT. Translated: CASSDRVSYNSPLHF.

The CDR3, as DNA: TGTGCCAGCAGCTTCCGAGGGAATATCGGGACCGGGGAGCTGTTTTTT. Encoded protein: CASSFRGNIGTGELFF. The chain couples TRBV11-3 to TRBJ2-2; weak D call: TRBD2 (5 bases). Per the germline V gene, CDR1 is SGHNT and CDR2 is YENEEA. The CDR3 has 16 residues. The V and J ends lost 3 bases and 5 bases respectively, with 16 bases between them.

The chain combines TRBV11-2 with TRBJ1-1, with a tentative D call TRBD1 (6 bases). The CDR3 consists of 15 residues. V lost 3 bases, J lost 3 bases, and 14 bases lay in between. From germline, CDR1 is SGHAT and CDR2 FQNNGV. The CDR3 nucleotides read TGTGCCAGCAGCTTTACGGGGGCACGGGACACTGAAGCTTTCTTT. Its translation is CASSFTGARDTEAFF. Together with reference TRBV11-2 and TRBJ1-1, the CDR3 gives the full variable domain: EAGVAQSPRYKIIEKRQSVAFWCNPISGHATLYWYQQILGQGPKLLIQFQNNGVVDDSQLPKDRFSAERLKGVDSTLKIQPAKLEDSAVYLCASSFTGARDTEAFFGQGTRLTVV.

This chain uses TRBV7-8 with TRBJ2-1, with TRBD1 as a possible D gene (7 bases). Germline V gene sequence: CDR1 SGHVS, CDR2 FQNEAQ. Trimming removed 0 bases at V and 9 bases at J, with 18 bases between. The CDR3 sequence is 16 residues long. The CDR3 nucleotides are TGTGCCAGCAGCTTAGCGCGCGCAGGGGGGATGGGTGAGCAGTTCTTC. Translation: CASSLARAGGMGEQFF.

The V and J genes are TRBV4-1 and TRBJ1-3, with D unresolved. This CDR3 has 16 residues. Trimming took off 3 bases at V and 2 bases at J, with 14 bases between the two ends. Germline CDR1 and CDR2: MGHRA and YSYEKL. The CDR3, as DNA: TGCGCCAGCAGCCATCCGACGAGGGAACCTGGAAACACCATATATTTT. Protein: CASSHPTREPGNTIYF.

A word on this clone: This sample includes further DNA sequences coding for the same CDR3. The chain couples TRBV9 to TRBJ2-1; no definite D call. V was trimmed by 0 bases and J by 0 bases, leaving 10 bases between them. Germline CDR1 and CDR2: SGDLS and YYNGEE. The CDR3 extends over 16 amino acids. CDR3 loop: CASSVGQSSSYNEQFF. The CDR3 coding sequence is TGTGCCAGCAGCGTAGGTCAGTCGAGCTCCTACAATGAGCAGTTCTTC.

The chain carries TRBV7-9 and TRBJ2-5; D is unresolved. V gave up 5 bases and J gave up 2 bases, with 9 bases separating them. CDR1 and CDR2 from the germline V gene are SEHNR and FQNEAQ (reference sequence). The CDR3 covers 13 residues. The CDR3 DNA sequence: TGTGCCAGCAGCATAGGAGTACAAGAGACCCAGTACTTC. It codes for CASSIGVQETQYF.

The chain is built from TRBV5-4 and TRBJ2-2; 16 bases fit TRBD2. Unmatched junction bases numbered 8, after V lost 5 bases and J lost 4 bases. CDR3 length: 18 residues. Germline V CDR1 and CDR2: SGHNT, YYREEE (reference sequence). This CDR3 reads CASRDGTSGGAVTGELFF. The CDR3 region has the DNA TGTGCCAGCAGGGACGGGACTAGCGGGGGGGCCGTCACCGGGGAGCTGTTTTTT.

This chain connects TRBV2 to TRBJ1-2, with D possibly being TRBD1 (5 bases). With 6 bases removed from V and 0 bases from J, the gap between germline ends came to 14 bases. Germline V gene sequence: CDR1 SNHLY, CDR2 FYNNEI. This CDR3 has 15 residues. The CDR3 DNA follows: TGTGCCAGCAGAGTAACCGGGACTTCTAACTATGGCTACACCTTC. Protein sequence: CASRVTGTSNYGYTF.

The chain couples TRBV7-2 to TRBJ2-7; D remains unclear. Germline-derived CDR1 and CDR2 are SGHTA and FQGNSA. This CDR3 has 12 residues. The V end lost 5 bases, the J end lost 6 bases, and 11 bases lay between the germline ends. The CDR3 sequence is CASSVRTTEQYF. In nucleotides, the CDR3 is TGTGCCAGCAGCGTTAGGACGACCGAGCAGTACTTC.

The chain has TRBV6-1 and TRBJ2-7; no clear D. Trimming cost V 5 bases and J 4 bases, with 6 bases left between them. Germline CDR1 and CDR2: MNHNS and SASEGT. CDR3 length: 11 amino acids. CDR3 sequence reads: CASSTLYEQYF. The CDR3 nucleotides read TGTGCCAGCAGTACCTTATACGAGCAGTACTTC.